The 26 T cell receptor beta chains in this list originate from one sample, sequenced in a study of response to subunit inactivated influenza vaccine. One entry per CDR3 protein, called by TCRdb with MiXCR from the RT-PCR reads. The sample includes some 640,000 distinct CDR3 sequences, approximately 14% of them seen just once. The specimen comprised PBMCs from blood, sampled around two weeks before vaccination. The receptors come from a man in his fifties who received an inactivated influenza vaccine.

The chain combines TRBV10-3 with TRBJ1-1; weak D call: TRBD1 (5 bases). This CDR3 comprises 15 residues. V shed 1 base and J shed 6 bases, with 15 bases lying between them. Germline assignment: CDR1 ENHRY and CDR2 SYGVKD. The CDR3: CAISEYGQGTPEAFF. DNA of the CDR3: TGTGCCATCAGTGAGTACGGGCAGGGAACCCCTGAAGCTTTCTTT.

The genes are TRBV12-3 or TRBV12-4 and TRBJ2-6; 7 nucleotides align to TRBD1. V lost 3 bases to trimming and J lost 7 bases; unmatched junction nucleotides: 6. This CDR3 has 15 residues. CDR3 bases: TGTGCCAGCAGTTTGAGGACAGGAGGAGCCAACGTCCTGACTTTC. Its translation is CASSLRTGGANVLTF.

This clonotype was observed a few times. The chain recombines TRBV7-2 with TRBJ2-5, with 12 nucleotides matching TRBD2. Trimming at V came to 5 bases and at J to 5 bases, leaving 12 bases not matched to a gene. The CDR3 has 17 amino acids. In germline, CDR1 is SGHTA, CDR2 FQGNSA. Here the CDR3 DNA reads TGTGCCAGCAGCCACAGGACTAGCGGGGCCGGGGGCGAGACCCAGTACTTC. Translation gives CASSHRTSGAGGETQYF.

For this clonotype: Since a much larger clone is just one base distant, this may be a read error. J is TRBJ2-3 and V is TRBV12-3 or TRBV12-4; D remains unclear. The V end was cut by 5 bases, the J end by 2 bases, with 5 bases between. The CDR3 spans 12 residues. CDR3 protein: CASSQFTDTQYF. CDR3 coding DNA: TGTGCCAGCAGTCAATTCACAGATACGCAGTATTTT.

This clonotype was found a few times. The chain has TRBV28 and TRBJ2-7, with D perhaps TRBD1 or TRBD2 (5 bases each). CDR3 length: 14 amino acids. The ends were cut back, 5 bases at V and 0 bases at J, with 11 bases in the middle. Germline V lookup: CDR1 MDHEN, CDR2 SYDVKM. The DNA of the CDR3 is TGTGCCAGCAGTAGGGGACGGCTCTCCTACGAGCAGTACTTC. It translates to CASSRGRLSYEQYF.

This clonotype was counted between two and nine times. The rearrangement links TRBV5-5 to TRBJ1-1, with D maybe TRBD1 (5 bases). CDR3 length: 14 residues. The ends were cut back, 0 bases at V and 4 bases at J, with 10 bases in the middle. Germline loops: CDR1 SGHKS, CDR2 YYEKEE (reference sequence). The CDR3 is CASSLERDRTEAFF. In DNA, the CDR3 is TGTGCCAGCAGCTTGGAAAGGGACCGCACTGAAGCTTTCTTT. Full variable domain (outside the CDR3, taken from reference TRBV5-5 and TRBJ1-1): DAGVTQSPTHLIKTRGQQVTLRCSPISGHKSVSWYQQVLGQGPQFIFQYYEKEERGRGNFPDRFSARQFPNYSSELNVNALLLGDSALYLCASSLERDRTEAFFGQGTRLTVV.

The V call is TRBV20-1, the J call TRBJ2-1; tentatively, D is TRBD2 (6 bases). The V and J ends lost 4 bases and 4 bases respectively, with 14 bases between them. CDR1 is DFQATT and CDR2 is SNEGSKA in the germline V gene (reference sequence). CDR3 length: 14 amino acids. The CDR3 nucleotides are TGCAGTGCTACCGTTGCGGGACGATACAATGAGCAGTTCTTC. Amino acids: CSATVAGRYNEQFF.

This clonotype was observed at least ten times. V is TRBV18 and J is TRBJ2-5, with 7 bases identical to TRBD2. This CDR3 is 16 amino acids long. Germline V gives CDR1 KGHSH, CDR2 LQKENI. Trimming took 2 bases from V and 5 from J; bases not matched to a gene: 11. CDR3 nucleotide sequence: TGTGCCAGCTCACCAGATCCGGGTAGCGGGCACGAGACCCAGTACTTC. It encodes CASSPDPGSGHETQYF.

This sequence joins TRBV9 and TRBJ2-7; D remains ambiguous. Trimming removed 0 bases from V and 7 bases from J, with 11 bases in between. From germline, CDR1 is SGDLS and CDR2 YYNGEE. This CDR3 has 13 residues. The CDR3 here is CASSVVGNQEQYF. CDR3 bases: TGTGCCAGCAGCGTAGTAGGGAATCAAGAGCAGTACTTC. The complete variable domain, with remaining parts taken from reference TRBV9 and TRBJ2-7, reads DSGVTQTPKHLITATGQRVTLRCSPRSGDLSVYWYQQSLDQGLQFLIQYYNGEERAKGNILERFSAQQFPDLHSELNLSSLELGDSALYFCASSVVGNQEQYFGPGTRLTVT.

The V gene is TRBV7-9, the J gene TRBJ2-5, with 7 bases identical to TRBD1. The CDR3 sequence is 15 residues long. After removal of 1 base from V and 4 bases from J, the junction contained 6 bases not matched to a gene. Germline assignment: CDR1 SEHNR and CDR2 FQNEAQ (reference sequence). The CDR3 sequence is CASSLGRGGLETQYF. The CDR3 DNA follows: TGTGCCAGCAGCTTAGGGCGAGGGGGCTTAGAGACCCAGTACTTC.

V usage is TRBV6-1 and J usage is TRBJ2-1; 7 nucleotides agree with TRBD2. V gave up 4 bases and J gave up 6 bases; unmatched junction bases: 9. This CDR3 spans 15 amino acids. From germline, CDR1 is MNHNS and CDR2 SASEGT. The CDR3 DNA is TGTGCCAGCAGTGTCAGTTCCGGGAGGTTCAATGAGCAGTTCTTC. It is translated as CASSVSSGRFNEQFF.

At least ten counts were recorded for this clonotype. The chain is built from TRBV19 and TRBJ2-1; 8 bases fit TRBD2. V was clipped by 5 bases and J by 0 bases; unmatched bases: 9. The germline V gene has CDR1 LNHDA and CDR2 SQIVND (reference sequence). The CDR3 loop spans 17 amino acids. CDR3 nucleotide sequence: TGTGCCAGTAGTCCCCCCAGCGGGAGTACCTCCTACAATGAGCAGTTCTTC. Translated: CASSPPSGSTSYNEQFF.

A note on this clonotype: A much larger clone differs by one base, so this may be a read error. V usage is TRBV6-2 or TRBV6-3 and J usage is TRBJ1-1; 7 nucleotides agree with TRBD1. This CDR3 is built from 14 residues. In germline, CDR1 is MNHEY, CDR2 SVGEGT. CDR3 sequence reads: CASRLDRLSTAAFF. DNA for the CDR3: TGTGCCAGCAGGTTGGACAGGTTGAGCACTGCAGCTTTCTTT.

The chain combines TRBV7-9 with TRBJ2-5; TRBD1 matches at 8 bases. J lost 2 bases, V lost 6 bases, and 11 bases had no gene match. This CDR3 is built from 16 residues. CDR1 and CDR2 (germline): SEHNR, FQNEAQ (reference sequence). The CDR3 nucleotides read TGTGCCAGCAGTTACATAGGCAGGGGGCCTCAAGAGACCCAGTACTTC. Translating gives CASSYIGRGPQETQYF.

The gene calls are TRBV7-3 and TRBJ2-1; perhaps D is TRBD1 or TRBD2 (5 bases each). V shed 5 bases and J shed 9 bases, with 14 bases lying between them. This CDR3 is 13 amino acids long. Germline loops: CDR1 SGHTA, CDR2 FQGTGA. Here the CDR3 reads CASSRDQDFEQFF. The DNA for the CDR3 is TGTGCCAGCAGCCGGGACCAAGATTTTGAGCAGTTCTTC.

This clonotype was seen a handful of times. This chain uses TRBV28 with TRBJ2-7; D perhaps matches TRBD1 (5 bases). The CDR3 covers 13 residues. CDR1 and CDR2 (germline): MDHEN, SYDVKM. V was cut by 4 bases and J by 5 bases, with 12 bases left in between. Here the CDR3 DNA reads TGTGCCAGCAGTTCAGGGAATCCGCACGAGCAGTACTTC. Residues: CASSSGNPHEQYF.

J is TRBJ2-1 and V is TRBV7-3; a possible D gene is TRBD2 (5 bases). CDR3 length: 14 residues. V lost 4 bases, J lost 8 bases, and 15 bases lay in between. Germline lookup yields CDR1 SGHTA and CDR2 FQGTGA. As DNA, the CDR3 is TGTGCCAGCAGCTCAGGACTGGAAATGGATGAGCAGTTCTTC. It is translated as CASSSGLEMDEQFF.

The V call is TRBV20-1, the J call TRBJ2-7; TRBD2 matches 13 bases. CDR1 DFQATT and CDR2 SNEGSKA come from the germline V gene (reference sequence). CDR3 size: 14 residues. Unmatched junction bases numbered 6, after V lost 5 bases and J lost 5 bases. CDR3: CSAGRTSGSNEQYF. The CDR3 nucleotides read TGCAGTGCTGGAAGGACTAGCGGGAGCAACGAGCAGTACTTC.

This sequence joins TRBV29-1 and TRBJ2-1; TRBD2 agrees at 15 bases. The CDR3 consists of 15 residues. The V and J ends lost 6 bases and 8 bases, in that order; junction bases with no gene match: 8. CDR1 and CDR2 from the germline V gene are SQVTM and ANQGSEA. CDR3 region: CSVRRTSGGVDEQFF. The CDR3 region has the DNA TGCAGCGTCCGCCGGACTAGCGGGGGGGTGGATGAGCAGTTCTTC.

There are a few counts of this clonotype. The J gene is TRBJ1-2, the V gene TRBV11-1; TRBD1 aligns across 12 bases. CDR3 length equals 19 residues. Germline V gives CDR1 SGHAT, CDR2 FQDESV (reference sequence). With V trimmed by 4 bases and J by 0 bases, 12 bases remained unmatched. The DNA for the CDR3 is TGTGCCAGCAGCTCCGCGGGGGGGGACAGGGGGCCTCCTAACTATGGCTACACCTTC. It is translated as CASSSAGGDRGPPNYGYTF.

The CDR3 is CASFQGRFGEQFF. DNA for the CDR3: TGTGCCAGCTTCCAGGGTCGATTTGGTGAGCAGTTCTTC. V usage is TRBV2 and J usage is TRBJ2-1; D is perhaps TRBD1 (5 bases). The CDR3 has 13 residues. V lost 8 bases and J lost 9, with 17 bases in between. Germline V lookup: CDR1 SNHLY, CDR2 FYNNEI. The full variable domain, with the rest looked up from reference TRBV2 and TRBJ2-1, is EPEVTQTPSHQVTQMGQEVILRCVPISNHLYFYWYRQILGQKVEFLVSFYNNEISEKSEIFDDQFSVERPDGSNFTLKIRSTKLEDSAMYFCASFQGRFGEQFFGPGTRLTVL.

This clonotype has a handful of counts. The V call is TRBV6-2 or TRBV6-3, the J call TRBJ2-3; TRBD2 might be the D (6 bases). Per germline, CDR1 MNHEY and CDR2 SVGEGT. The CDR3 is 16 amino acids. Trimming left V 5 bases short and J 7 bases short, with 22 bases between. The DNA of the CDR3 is TGTGCCAGCAGTGACCTTCGCGGGGAGGCCTTATATACGCAGTATTTT. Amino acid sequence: CASSDLRGEALYTQYF.

The CDR3 bases are TGTGCCAGCAGCGTTCTGACAGAGGTTGACTATGGCTACACCTTC. As protein: CASSVLTEVDYGYTF. The rearrangement joins TRBV21-1 to TRBJ1-2; TRBD1, the table's D call, was not compared with the DNA. TRBV21-1 is a recognized pseudogene. This CDR3 contains 15 residues.

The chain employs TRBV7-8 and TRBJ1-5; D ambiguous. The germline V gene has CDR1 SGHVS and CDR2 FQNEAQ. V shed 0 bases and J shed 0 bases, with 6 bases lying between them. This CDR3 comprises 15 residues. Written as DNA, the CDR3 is TGTGCCAGCAGCTTAGCAGTTAATAGCAATCAGCCCCAGCATTTT. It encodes CASSLAVNSNQPQHF.

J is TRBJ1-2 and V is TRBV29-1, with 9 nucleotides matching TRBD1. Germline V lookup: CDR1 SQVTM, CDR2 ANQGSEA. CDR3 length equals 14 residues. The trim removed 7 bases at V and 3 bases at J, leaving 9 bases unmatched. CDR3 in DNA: TGCAGCGCCTCCGGGACAGGGCCCTACTATGGCTACACCTTC. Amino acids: CSASGTGPYYGYTF.

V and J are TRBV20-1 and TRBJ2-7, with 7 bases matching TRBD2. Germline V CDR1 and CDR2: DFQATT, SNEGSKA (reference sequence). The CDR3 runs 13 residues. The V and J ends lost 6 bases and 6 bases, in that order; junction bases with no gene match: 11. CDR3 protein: CSARTSSGIEQYF. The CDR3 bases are TGCAGTGCCAGAACGAGCAGCGGGATCGAGCAGTACTTC.